Shown below are 20 T cell receptor beta chains from a single sample sequenced in a study. One entry per CDR3 protein, called by TCRdb with MiXCR from the 5' RACE reads. The sample yields about 6,200 distinct CDR3 sequences, about 60% seen once. Sequenced sample: tumor-infiltrating memory CD4+ T cells sorted from the breast tumor. Subset here: memory CD4+ T cells, CD4+CD45RO+CD25-. All receptors derive from a female donor with breast cancer.

This clonotype was seen a few times. The gene calls are TRBV6-5 and TRBJ2-7, with 10 bases lining up with TRBD1. This CDR3 spans 15 amino acids. In germline, CDR1 is MNHEY, CDR2 SVGAGI. The V segment lost 0 bases and the J segment 6 bases; nucleotides outside the gene matches: 5. Written as DNA, the CDR3 is TGTGCCAGCAGTTACTCCGGGACAGGGGTCTTCGAGCAGTACTTC. This encodes CASSYSGTGVFEQYF.

The chain employs TRBV12-5 and TRBJ1-2; D unresolved. Trimming pared 2 bases from V and 1 base from J, leaving 8 bases between. Germline CDR1 and CDR2: LGHNT and FRNRAP. The CDR3 runs to 14 residues. DNA of the CDR3: TGTGCTAGTGGTTTGCTCCCGGGTAACTATGGCTACACCTTC. As protein: CASGLLPGNYGYTF.

V gene TRBV7-2 combines with J gene TRBJ2-3, with a weak D call TRBD2 (5 bases). The CDR3 is made up of 13 amino acids. CDR1 and CDR2 from the germline V gene are SGHTA and FQGNSA. With 3 bases removed from V and 3 bases from J, the gap between germline ends came to 7 bases. The CDR3 DNA reads TGTGCCAGCAGCTTCCGGAGGACAGATACGCAGTATTTT. Its protein product is CASSFRRTDTQYF.

The chain joins TRBV5-1 to TRBJ2-2; D is possibly TRBD1 (5 bases). V was clipped by 7 bases and J by 1 base, with 11 bases between them. Germline CDR1 SGHRS, CDR2 YFSETQ. The CDR3 loop spans 14 amino acids. CDR3 sequence (DNA): TGCGCCAGCTCCCTAAGGGGGAACACCGGGGAGCTGTTTTTT. Translating it yields CASSLRGNTGELFF.

The J gene is TRBJ2-1, the V gene TRBV5-6; TRBD2 agrees at 8 bases. The V segment lost 3 bases and the J segment 6 bases; nucleotides outside the gene matches: 8. This CDR3 is built from 15 residues. CDR1 and CDR2 (germline): SGHDT, YYEEEE. CDR3 nucleotides: TGTGCCAGCAGCTCAGCGGGAGCTAGCCGCAATGAGCAGTTCTTC. Its translation: CASSSAGASRNEQFF.

This clonotype was counted only a few times. V usage is TRBV15 and J usage is TRBJ2-1, with no clear D. V was pared by 0 bases and J by 7 bases, with 4 bases between. CDR3 length: 12 amino acids. Germline V CDR1 and CDR2: LNHNV, YYDKDF (reference sequence). CDR3 residues: CATSRDRNEQFF. CDR3 nucleotide sequence: TGTGCCACCAGCAGAGATAGGAATGAGCAGTTCTTC.

The chain combines TRBV7-3 with TRBJ1-1, with D perhaps matching TRBD1 (5 bases). Germline values: CDR1 SGHTA, CDR2 FQGTGA. CDR3 size: 15 residues. V was clipped by 3 bases and J by 6 bases, with 17 bases between them. The CDR3 nucleotides are TGTGCCAGCAGCTTCATGGGGCCAGAAACATCTGAAGCTTTCTTT. It translates to CASSFMGPETSEAFF.

Remarks on this clonotype: One junction end does not reproduce the germline sequence, and a read error may be involved. CDR3: CASSLGTGSSEQYF. CDR3 bases: TGTGCCAGCAGTTTGGGGACGGGGTCCTCCGAGCAGTACTTC. The J gene is TRBJ2-7, the V gene TRBV12-3 or TRBV12-4, with D tentatively TRBD1 or TRBD2 (5 bases each). CDR3 length: 14 amino acids.

The chain carries TRBV20-1 and TRBJ1-2; 7 positions match TRBD1. In germline, CDR1 is DFQATT, CDR2 SNEGSKA (reference sequence). The V and J ends lost 3 bases and 2 bases, in that order; junction bases with no gene match: 3. The CDR3 totals 13 residues. The CDR3 bases are TGCAGTGCTAGCCCGACAGGGAACTATGGCTACACCTTC. This codes for CSASPTGNYGYTF.

V usage is TRBV5-1 and J usage is TRBJ2-1; the D gene could be TRBD1 or TRBD2 (5 bases each). Germline CDR1 reads SGHRS; CDR2 reads YFSETQ. Trimming took off 0 bases at V and 0 bases at J, with 7 bases between the two ends. CDR3 length: 15 amino acids. CDR3 residues: CASSLAGSSYNEQFF. Written as DNA, the CDR3 is TGCGCCAGCAGCTTGGCAGGGAGCTCCTACAATGAGCAGTTCTTC.

The J gene is TRBJ2-1, the V gene TRBV12-3 or TRBV12-4; possibly TRBD1 for D (5 bases). The CDR3 spans 14 residues. The V end lost 6 bases, the J end lost 9 bases, and 18 bases lay between the germline ends. CDR3 loop: CASSQGIRNSEQFF. The CDR3 DNA reads as TGTGCCAGCAGCCAGGGTATTAGGAACAGTGAGCAGTTCTTC.

This clonotype showed up just a few times. This chain uses TRBV9 with TRBJ2-5, with D possibly TRBD2 on 6 matching bases. Germline CDR1 and CDR2: SGDLS and YYNGEE. Trimming took 2 bases from V and 5 from J, leaving 13 bases between them. The CDR3 covers 14 residues. CDR3 bases: TGTGCCAGCAGCGTGGACGGGAGATCTGAGACCCAGTACTTC. This encodes CASSVDGRSETQYF. The full variable domain, with the rest looked up from reference TRBV9 and TRBJ2-5, is DSGVTQTPKHLITATGQRVTLRCSPRSGDLSVYWYQQSLDQGLQFLIQYYNGEERAKGNILERFSAQQFPDLHSELNLSSLELGDSALYFCASSVDGRSETQYFGPGTRLLVL.

The V and J genes are TRBV7-3 and TRBJ2-3, with a possible D match to TRBD2 (5 bases). The CDR3 contains 16 residues. The germline gives CDR1 SGHTA, CDR2 FQGTGA. V was shortened by 2 bases and J by 2 bases, with 14 bases between the two germline ends. The CDR3 region is CASSLLAGHLTDTQYF. The CDR3 region has the DNA TGTGCCAGCAGCTTACTTGCGGGCCACCTCACAGATACGCAGTATTTT.

This clonotype was counted between two and nine times. This chain uses TRBV29-1 with TRBJ2-7, with D possibly being TRBD1 (6 bases). Germline V lookup: CDR1 SQVTM, CDR2 ANQGSEA. Trimming left V 5 bases short and J 1 base short, with 9 bases between. The length of the CDR3 is 12 residues. The CDR3 coding sequence is TGCAGCGTTACGGACAGTTCCTACGAGCAGTACTTC. This sequence encodes CSVTDSSYEQYF.

This chain links TRBV5-1 with TRBJ1-1; D might be TRBD1 (6 bases). The germline V and J ends were trimmed by 1 base and 1 base, with 11 bases remaining between them. The germline CDR1 and CDR2 sequences are SGHRS and YFSETQ. CDR3 length equals 15 residues. The CDR3 sequence: CASSLTGGGNTEAFF. CDR3 bases: TGCGCCAGCAGCTTGACTGGGGGCGGGAACACTGAAGCTTTCTTT.

This clonotype was picked up one time. The gene calls are TRBV5-6 and TRBJ2-1; 11 bases are a match to TRBD1. After removal of 4 bases from V and 8 bases from J, the junction contained 8 bases not matched to a gene. CDR1 is SGHDT and CDR2 is YYEEEE in the germline V gene. The CDR3 is 15 amino acids. CDR3: CASSHGQGALDEQFF. Written as DNA, the CDR3 is TGTGCCAGCAGCCATGGACAGGGGGCTTTGGATGAGCAGTTCTTC.

The chain has TRBV29-1 and TRBJ2-7; TRBD1 matches at 8 bases. Germline V gene lookup returns CDR1 SQVTM and CDR2 ANQGSEA. The CDR3 extends over 15 amino acids. V shed 2 bases, J shed 6 bases, and the junction held 12 bases outside the gene matches. CDR3 sequence: CSVEKPPGQVTEQYF. CDR3 sequence (DNA): TGCAGCGTTGAAAAACCCCCGGGACAGGTGACCGAGCAGTACTTC.

The chain employs TRBV6-1 and TRBJ1-4; D uncertain. V was pared by 3 bases and J by 10 bases, with 12 bases between. The CDR3 loop spans 13 amino acids. Per germline, CDR1 MNHNS and CDR2 SASEGT. The CDR3 region has the DNA TGTGCCAGCAGTGACAAGACACTCCGAAAACTGTTTTTT. This translates into CASSDKTLRKLFF.

Comment on this clonotype: As the CDR3 is not closed by the conserved phenylalanine or tryptophan, this likely results from a read error. The chain's CDR3 is CASSHLDRADYGYTY. As DNA, the CDR3 is TGCGCCAGCAGCCATCTGGACAGGGCCGACTATGGCTACACCTAC. The genes are TRBV4-1 and TRBJ1-2; 8 bases map to TRBD1. CDR1 MGHRA and CDR2 YSYEKL come from the germline V gene. With 3 bases clipped from V and 3 bases from J, the junction kept 6 bases outside the gene matches. The CDR3 extends over 15 amino acids.

Concerning this clonotype: The junction does not match germline at one end; this may be a read error. In nucleotides, the CDR3 is TGTGCCAGCAGCCGAACGGGACAGGGATCGAACACTGAAACTTTCTTT. It is translated as CASSRTGQGSNTETFF. The chain is built from TRBV14 and TRBJ1-1; 9 bases align to TRBD1. The length of the CDR3 is 16 residues. Germline V lookup: CDR1 SGHDN, CDR2 FVKESK.